This T cell receptor beta chain is from a study of T-cell memory formation after mild COVID-19. About the research overall: Each donor largely had its own TCR clusters.

This clonotype was counted a few times. Its antigen is not known. Whole-study results and caveats: Confirmation of SARS-CoV-2 specificity was lacking for second-wave clones peaking day 37. Clones contracting across day 15 to 85 had a balanced CD4/CD8 profile; later expanding clones leaned CD4+.

The 5'RACE method, run with constant-segment primers, produced TCR alpha and TCR beta cDNA libraries (carrying sample barcodes and UMIs). A single record per CDR3 protein comes from TCRdb applying MiXCR to the 5' RACE reads. The table has nearly 110,000 distinct CDR3 sequences, around an eighth seen once. The CDR3 is made up of 13 amino acids. Trimming cost V 3 bases and J 1 base, with 9 bases left between them. CDR1 and CDR2 from the germline V gene are GTSNPN and SVGIG (reference sequence). This receptor was identified in an adult woman who had mild COVID-19 (a few samples of this study predate the infection). Cell type and time point are not known. The chain recombines TRBV30 with TRBJ1-1; weak D call: TRBD1 (6 bases). Specimen: PBMCs or a T cell subset sorted from them (not recorded which). The CDR3 region is CAWRDSQNTEAFF. CDR3 nucleotides: TGTGCCTGGAGGGACAGCCAGAACACTGAAGCTTTCTTT.